This T cell receptor (beta chain) was sequenced in a study of blood T cell repertoires in COVID-19. Background on the study: Donors in the United States, Italy and Spain gave samples during acute or convalescent COVID-19.

Per the germline V gene, CDR1 is SGHTA and CDR2 is FQGTGA. The CDR3 runs 18 residues. Trimming shortened V by 1 base and J by 1 base, and 16 bases separated the two germline ends. Assay used: immunoSEQ multiplex PCR; TCRdb lists only in-frame clones, some missing. Among roughly 500,000 clones listed, 70% to 90% were seen once. The TCR sequence derives from a human donor in a cohort sampled during active COVID-19. Material for sequencing was peripheral blood. This chain joins TRBV7-3 and TRBJ2-2; TRBD1 is a possible D gene (6 bases). The CDR3 sequence: CASSLSVNRELNTGELFF. CDR3 sequence (DNA): TGTGCCAGCAGCTTAAGTGTGAACAGGGAACTGAACACCGGGGAGCTGTTTTTT.